This TCR beta chain is from a study of blood T cell repertoires in COVID-19. In the original analysis: Counts of nucleated cells, estimated from reference gene primer amplification, were obtained. Clones were sequenced by immunoSEQ multiplex PCR, and TCRdb holds only the in-frame ones, with some missing. V and J calls and clone size are as listed in that table; D and trimming were resolved from the DNA. The sample holds approximately 280,000 clones, around nine tenths seen once. Participants were aged roughly 18 to 95 years, lived in 20 to 25 US areas, and enrolled virtually. This CDR3 comprises 16 residues. Germline CDR1 reads SGHNT; CDR2 reads YENEEA. V was shortened by 5 bases and J by 4 bases, with 18 bases between the two germline ends.

The chain joins TRBV11-3 to TRBJ2-1; weak D call: TRBD2 (5 bases). Sequenced material: PBMCs or T cells enriched from blood (not recorded which). The clonotype originates from a woman under 30 who had recovered from COVID-19. The DNA of the CDR3 is TGTGCCAGCAGCCCACACGCCGGACTGGAATACAATGAGCAGTTCTTC. It translates to CASSPHAGLEYNEQFF.